A selection of T cell receptor beta chains follows, all from one sample in a study of a mutant IDH1 vaccine in newly diagnosed glioma. Using immunoSEQ multiplex PCR, the repertoire was profiled, and TCRdb retains in-frame clones only, with some absent. The table lists roughly 60,000 clones, around 84% of them singletons. Which antigens these TCRs recognize remains unknown. The material was PBMCs, obtained from a glioma patient whose treatment included an IDH1 peptide vaccine. These receptors originate from a man aged 25-45 years with glioma. Both conserved end residues are part of each CDR3. D genes are given only for firm matches. Part of the rows lack a size; the others show once, few, many or a class for expanded clones.

CDR3 DNA: TGCGCCAGCAGCTTGGGGCTAGAGAGGGGCCCAGAGACCCAGTACTTC; CDR3 protein: CASSLGLERGPETQYF; V gene: TRBV5-1; CDR3 length: 16; clone size: once; D gene: NA; J gene: TRBJ2-5
CDR3 DNA: TGTGCCAGCAGCTTGGTCGGGAGCCCGGCGGAAAAACTGTTTTTT; CDR3 protein: CASSLVGSPAEKLFF; V gene: TRBV5-8; CDR3 length: 15; clone size: once; D gene: NA; J gene: TRBJ1-4
CDR3 DNA: TGTGCCAGCAAAGGTTGGGACAACCGCCGAACTAGCTCCTACGAGCAGTACTTC; CDR3 protein: CASKGWDNRRTSSYEQYF; V gene: TRBV2; CDR3 length: 18; clone size: NA; D gene: NA; J gene: TRBJ2-7
CDR3 DNA: TGTGCCAGCAGCCCGAGGGGACAGGGGGCTGACGAGCAGTACTTC; CDR3 protein: CASSPRGQGADEQYF; V gene: TRBV5-4; CDR3 length: 15; clone size: NA; D gene: TRBD1; J gene: TRBJ2-7
CDR3 DNA: TGTGCCAGCAGTTACGGGGGTTACGGCACTGAAGCTTTCTTT; CDR3 protein: CASSYGGYGTEAFF; V gene: TRBV6-6; CDR3 length: 14; clone size: NA; D gene: NA; J gene: TRBJ1-1
CDR3 DNA: TGTGCCAGCAGCTTGGAGAGGGGGCCCCAGCCCCAGCATTTT; CDR3 protein: CASSLERGPQPQHF; V gene: TRBV5-5; CDR3 length: 14; clone size: NA; D gene: TRBD1; J gene: TRBJ1-5
CDR3 DNA: TGTGCCAGCAGTTACCGGGCAGGGATGAACACTGAAGCTTTCTTT; CDR3 protein: CASSYRAGMNTEAFF; V gene: TRBV6-6; CDR3 length: 15; clone size: few; D gene: NA; J gene: TRBJ1-1
CDR3 DNA: TGTGCCAGCAGTGACCGAAATGAGCAGTTCTTC; CDR3 protein: CASSDRNEQFF; V gene: TRBV6-1; CDR3 length: 11; clone size: NA; D gene: NA; J gene: TRBJ2-1
CDR3 DNA: TGTGCCAGCAGTTTAACTCGAACAAAGGCGTTC; CDR3 protein: CASSLTRTKAF; V gene: TRBV28; CDR3 length: 11; clone size: NA; D gene: NA; J gene: TRBJ1-2
CDR3 DNA: TGTGCCAGCAGTTACTCGTATCGGGGACCCGACGGCTACACCTTC; CDR3 protein: CASSYSYRGPDGYTF; V gene: TRBV6-5; CDR3 length: 15; clone size: NA; D gene: NA; J gene: TRBJ1-2
CDR3 DNA: TGTGCCAGCAGAAGCAGGATTTTGATCAATCAGCCCCAGCATTTT; CDR3 protein: CASRSRILINQPQHF; V gene: TRBV28; CDR3 length: 15; clone size: NA; D gene: NA; J gene: TRBJ1-5
CDR3 DNA: TGTGCCAGCAGCGTAGGAGGGATCGGTTCCGGGGAGCTGTTTTTT; CDR3 protein: CASSVGGIGSGELFF; V gene: TRBV9; CDR3 length: 15; clone size: NA; D gene: NA; J gene: TRBJ2-2
CDR3 DNA: TGTGCCTGGAGTGCTTATGGAGGGAAGTGGACCCAGTACTTC; CDR3 protein: CAWSAYGGKWTQYF; V gene: TRBV30; CDR3 length: 14; clone size: NA; D gene: NA; J gene: TRBJ2-5
CDR3 DNA: TGTGCCAGCAGTTTCAGGGATGGTCAGCCCCAGCATTTT; CDR3 protein: CASSFRDGQPQHF; V gene: TRBV27; CDR3 length: 13; clone size: few; D gene: NA; J gene: TRBJ1-5
CDR3 DNA: TGTGCCAGCAGCTCGACCGGACAGGCGAACACTGAAGCTTTCTTT; CDR3 protein: CASSSTGQANTEAFF; V gene: TRBV5-6; CDR3 length: 15; clone size: NA; D gene: TRBD1; J gene: TRBJ1-1
CDR3 DNA: TGTGCCAGCACTAAGGGACAGCAAATCAACTATGGCTACACCTTC; CDR3 protein: CASTKGQQINYGYTF; V gene: TRBV6-6; CDR3 length: 15; clone size: NA; D gene: TRBD1; J gene: TRBJ1-2
CDR3 DNA: TGTGCCAGCAGTTATGACGGGATGCGGGGCTACGAGCAGTACTTC; CDR3 protein: CASSYDGMRGYEQYF; V gene: TRBV6-5; CDR3 length: 15; clone size: NA; D gene: NA; J gene: TRBJ2-7
CDR3 DNA: TGCGCCAGCAGCCCCCAGGGGGTAAGCACAGATACGCAGTATTTT; CDR3 protein: CASSPQGVSTDTQYF; V gene: TRBV5-1; CDR3 length: 15; clone size: NA; D gene: TRBD1; J gene: TRBJ2-3